Below, 20 T cell receptor beta chains from the same sample are listed, as sequenced in a study of cytomegalovirus exposure and HLA in healthy donors. The PCR ran on 60 Vbeta and 13 Jbeta primers. Sequencing was performed with immunoSEQ multiplex PCR; in TCRdb, only in-frame clones are kept and a portion is missing. The table lists about 95,000 clones, 75% to 85% of them singletons, with less than 4% in the top ten. Sequencing was done on a sample of PBMCs. The receptors here all came from a man under 40 in good health and CMV-seropositive.

The count of this clone is one. The rearrangement links TRBV5-4 to TRBJ2-5; 15 bases map to TRBD2. The J call is uncertain, as TRBJ2-7 better fits the DNA end. The CDR3 runs 16 residues. Looked up from germline, CDR1 is SGHNT and CDR2 is YYREEE (reference sequence). The CDR3 DNA reads TGTGCCAGCAGCTCCCCGGGACTAGCGGGAGGCTACGAGCAGTACTTC. Translating gives CASSSPGLAGGYEQYF.

The rearrangement joins TRBV19 to TRBJ1-4, with D possibly matching TRBD1 (6 bases). Germline assignment: CDR1 LNHDA and CDR2 SQIVND (reference sequence). The CDR3 sequence is 11 residues long. V gave up 6 bases and J gave up 13 bases, with 12 bases separating them. The CDR3 spells CASREQGGLFF. The CDR3 DNA follows: TGTGCCAGTAGGGAACAGGGTGGACTGTTTTTT.

The chain joins TRBV5-1 to TRBJ2-5; TRBD2 might be the D (6 bases). V lost 4 bases and J lost 5, with 12 bases in between. CDR3 length: 13 amino acids. Germline CDR1 SGHRS, CDR2 YFSETQ. The CDR3 sequence: CASSPGLVETQYF. The CDR3 nucleotides read TGCGCCAGCAGCCCGGGACTCGTTGAGACCCAGTACTTC.

This clone came up once. V usage is TRBV29-1 and J usage is TRBJ1-1, with 7 bases aligning to TRBD1. The length of the CDR3 is 13 residues. With V trimmed by 3 bases and J by 4 bases, 5 bases remained unmatched. CDR1 is SQVTM and CDR2 is ANQGSEA in the germline V gene. The CDR3 here is CSVDEAGGTEAFF. The CDR3 DNA reads as TGCAGCGTTGACGAAGCAGGGGGCACTGAAGCTTTCTTT.

V and J are TRBV13 and TRBJ2-3; D perhaps matches TRBD2 (5 bases). CDR1 is PRHDT and CDR2 is FYEKMQ in the germline V gene (reference sequence). The V end was cut by 5 bases, the J end by 5 bases, with 8 bases between. This CDR3 contains 12 residues. DNA of the CDR3: TGTGCCAGCAGCCCGGAGGAAGATACGCAGTATTTT. Its protein is CASSPEEDTQYF.

V is TRBV10-3 and J is TRBJ2-1, with TRBD2 matching 8 bases. The CDR3 is 12 amino acids. Unmatched junction bases numbered 3, after V lost 5 bases and J lost 9 bases. The germline gives CDR1 ENHRY, CDR2 SYGVKD. CDR3 bases: TGTGCCATCAGTAGCGGGAGCACTGAGCAGTTCTTC. It encodes CAISSGSTEQFF.

The V call is TRBV19, the J call TRBJ2-5; 14 nucleotides line up with TRBD2. The germline V gene has CDR1 LNHDA and CDR2 SQIVND (reference sequence). With 5 bases clipped from V and 5 bases from J, the junction kept 7 bases outside the gene matches. This CDR3 contains 16 residues. For the CDR3, the DNA is TGTGCCAGTAGTTCCTCGACTAGCGGGAGGGATGAGACCCAGTACTTC. Translation gives CASSSSTSGRDETQYF.

The chain carries TRBV28 and TRBJ2-7; TRBD2 matches 12 bases. Germline-derived CDR1 and CDR2 are MDHEN and SYDVKM. This CDR3 is built from 16 residues. Trimming removed 4 bases from V and 2 bases from J; junction bases left unmatched: 6. DNA for the CDR3: TGTGCCAGCAGTTCCTCCCTAGCGGGAGGGGCCTACGAGCAGTACTTC. It yields the protein CASSSSLAGGAYEQYF.

This clone was seen once. The chain combines TRBV10-3 with TRBJ1-5; 11 bases align to TRBD1. In germline, CDR1 is ENHRY, CDR2 SYGVKD. The V gene end was trimmed by 3 bases and the J gene end by 6 bases; junction bases not matched to a gene: 4. The CDR3 runs to 15 residues. The CDR3 sequence: CAISEFGTGGQPQHF. The DNA for the CDR3 is TGTGCCATCAGTGAATTCGGGACAGGGGGTCAGCCCCAGCATTTT.

This clone appeared a single time. The V gene is TRBV5-1, the J gene TRBJ1-1; tentatively, D is TRBD1 (6 bases). V was shortened by 3 bases and J by 5 bases, with 17 bases between the two germline ends. The V gene's germline CDR1 is SGHRS and CDR2 YFSETQ. The CDR3 has 15 amino acids. CDR3 nucleotide sequence: TGCGCCAGCAGCTCTCAGGACCTCCAGGGGACTGAAGCTTTCTTT. Its protein is CASSSQDLQGTEAFF. Drawing the rest from reference TRBV5-1 and TRBJ1-1, the complete variable domain is KAGVTQTPRYLIKTRGQQVTLSCSPISGHRSVSWYQQTPGQGLQFLFEYFSETQRNKGNFPGRFSGRQFSNSRSEMNVSTLELGDSALYLCASSSQDLQGTEAFFGQGTRLTVV.

The chain recombines TRBV30 with TRBJ2-7, with a weak D call TRBD2 (6 bases). Germline CDR1 and CDR2: GTSNPN and SVGIG (reference sequence). Between the trimmed V and J ends, which lost 1 base and 2 bases, there was a span of 12 bases. The CDR3 consists of 14 residues. The CDR3 DNA reads TGTGCCTGGAGTGATCGCGGGAATCCCTACGAGCAGTACTTC. Its translation is CAWSDRGNPYEQYF.

This chain uses TRBV2 with TRBJ2-7, with 7 bases that match TRBD1. Germline V gives CDR1 SNHLY, CDR2 FYNNEI. The CDR3 has 16 residues. V was clipped by 6 bases and J by 0 bases; unmatched bases: 11. CDR3 loop: CASRAAQGLSSYEQYF. The CDR3 DNA reads TGTGCCAGCAGGGCCGCACAGGGGTTAAGCTCCTACGAGCAGTACTTC.

Written as DNA, the CDR3 is TGCAGCGGTGGTCAGGGGAACACTGAAGCTTTCTTT. Protein product: CSGGQGNTEAFF. The gene calls are TRBV29-1 and TRBJ1-1; D might be TRBD1 (5 bases). The CDR3 consists of 12 residues. Trimming cost V 7 bases and J 1 base, with 10 bases left between them. The germline gives CDR1 SQVTM, CDR2 ANQGSEA.

This chain uses TRBV6-6 with TRBJ2-2, with a possible D match to TRBD2 (6 bases). CDR1 and CDR2 (germline): MNHNY, SVGAGI (reference sequence). V lost 0 bases to trimming and J lost 2 bases, with 7 bases between them. This CDR3 region has 15 residues. The CDR3 nucleotides are TGTGCCAGCAGTTACTCGGGGGGAAACACCGGGGAGCTGTTTTTT. Its translation is CASSYSGGNTGELFF.

The chain recombines TRBV7-9 with TRBJ2-5, with 7 bases aligning to TRBD2. From germline, CDR1 is SEHNR and CDR2 FQNEAQ (reference sequence). The CDR3 is made up of 19 amino acids. Germline trimming cut 2 bases from V and 1 base from J; bases unmatched to any gene: 16. CDR3 sequence: CASSLRLWKGAGIQETQYF. CDR3 coding DNA: TGTGCCAGCAGCTTACGATTGTGGAAAGGAGCGGGGATCCAAGAGACCCAGTACTTC.

This clone came up a few times. This sequence joins TRBV19 and TRBJ2-1; D unclear. Trimming removed 2 bases from V and 8 bases from J, with 10 bases in between. CDR1 is LNHDA and CDR2 is SQIVND in the germline V gene (reference sequence). The length of the CDR3 is 13 residues. CDR3 loop: CASSIRLDHEQFF. CDR3 bases: TGTGCCAGTAGTATAAGGCTAGACCATGAGCAGTTCTTC.

The chain employs TRBV27 and TRBJ2-2; 7 bases fit TRBD1. The germline V gene encodes CDR1 MNHEY and CDR2 SMNVEV (reference sequence). V was clipped by 5 bases and J by 0 bases; unmatched bases: 3. The CDR3 covers 15 residues. The CDR3, as DNA: TGTGCCAGCAGTCTTGGGACAGCGAACACCGGGGAGCTGTTTTTT. Its translation is CASSLGTANTGELFF.

This clone was detected a few times. V and J are TRBV29-1 and TRBJ1-4; D is perhaps TRBD1 (5 bases). The germline V gene has CDR1 SQVTM and CDR2 ANQGSEA. V was pared by 5 bases and J by 4 bases, with 11 bases between. The CDR3 runs to 13 residues. CDR3 region: CSVLDSSNEKLFF. CDR3 sequence (DNA): TGCAGCGTTCTCGACAGCAGTAATGAAAAACTGTTTTTT.

Only one count was recorded for this clone. The CDR3 sequence: CASRPQPVGAGVADTQYF. In DNA, the CDR3 is TGTGCAAGTCGCCCGCAACCGGTCGGAGCGGGAGTGGCAGATACGCAGTATTTT. V is TRBV12-2 and J is TRBJ2-3; TRBD2, the D gene given by the table, was not confirmed from the DNA. TRBV12-2 is a pseudogene. CDR3 length: 18 residues.

This rearrangement joins TRBV15 to TRBJ2-5; 8 bases fit TRBD2. With the DNA end fitting TRBJ2-7 better, the J assignment may be wrong. Germline CDR1 reads LNHNV; CDR2 reads YYDKDF (reference sequence). This CDR3 contains 15 residues. CDR3 DNA: TGTGCCACCAGCAGTGAGCTAGCGGGCCGCTACGAGCAGTACTTC. Translated, it gives CATSSELAGRYEQYF.